The 28 T cell receptor beta chains in this list originate from one sample, sequenced in a study of spatial heterogeneity in lung cancer. Antigens of these TCRs are unknown. As to time point: sample taken at primary tumor resection. Study conclusions and caveats: One measure, the expanded intratumoral alpha and beta TCR count, tracked tumor mutation counts.

TCRdb reanalysed the 5' RACE reads using MiXCR and keeps one entry per CDR3 protein. The repertoire has 11,000 to 15,000 distinct CDR3 sequences, approximately 4.5% of them found once; the top ten carry about a sixth. The sequencing here drew on lung tumor tissue, taken at surgery. These receptors were obtained from a female donor with early-stage non-small cell lung cancer.

This clonotype is judged medium-sized. This chain uses TRBV20-1 with TRBJ1-4, with 8 bases identical to TRBD1. The trim removed 0 bases at V and 1 base at J, leaving 7 bases unmatched. Germline V lookup: CDR1 DFQATT, CDR2 SNEGSKA (reference sequence). The CDR3 length is 17 residues. The DNA of the CDR3 is TGCAGTGCTAGAGATTGGTCAGGGGGCTTAACTAATGAAAAACTGTTTTTT. It codes for CSARDWSGGLTNEKLFF.

This clonotype turned up a few times. J is TRBJ2-7 and V is TRBV20-1; 14 bases map to TRBD2. This CDR3 is built from 16 residues. Per germline, CDR1 DFQATT and CDR2 SNEGSKA (reference sequence). With V trimmed by 7 bases and J by 2 bases, 10 bases remained unmatched. This CDR3 reads CSVSRGLAGETYEQYF. The CDR3 region has the DNA TGCAGTGTCTCTAGGGGACTAGCGGGGGAAACCTACGAGCAGTACTTC.

The chain has TRBV6-1 and TRBJ2-2; D call uncertain. The CDR3 has 14 amino acids. Germline CDR1 and CDR2: MNHNS and SASEGT. V was clipped by 4 bases and J by 3 bases, with 9 bases between them. CDR3 residues: CASSGLRDTGELFF. DNA of the CDR3: TGTGCCAGCAGTGGGCTTAGGGACACCGGGGAGCTGTTTTTT.

The sample holds many counts of this clonotype. V is TRBV7-2 and J is TRBJ1-2; D is undetermined. Germline values: CDR1 SGHTA, CDR2 FQGNSA. This CDR3 comprises 15 residues. The ends were cut back, 1 base at V and 4 bases at J, with 13 bases in the middle. The CDR3 sequence is CASSLVMAGTYGYTF. For the CDR3, the DNA is TGTGCCAGCAGCTTAGTGATGGCGGGAACCTATGGCTACACCTTC.

This clonotype was observed many times. The CDR3 protein is CASSLAGMETQYF. CDR3 nucleotides: TGTGCCAGCAGTTTGGCAGGGATGGAGACCCAGTACTTC. This rearrangement joins TRBV28 to TRBJ2-5, with a weak D call TRBD1 (5 bases). The CDR3 is made up of 13 amino acids. Trimming removed 3 bases from V and 5 bases from J, with 10 bases in between. CDR1 is MDHEN and CDR2 is SYDVKM in the germline V gene.

This clonotype came up many times. This chain joins TRBV5-1 and TRBJ2-7; 7 nucleotides align to TRBD1. V lost 4 bases to trimming and J lost 0 bases; unmatched junction nucleotides: 16. In germline, CDR1 is SGHRS, CDR2 YFSETQ. The CDR3 totals 18 residues. The CDR3 nucleotides read TGCGCCAGCAGCGGAGCGTTATTCCTCGGGACAGACTCCTACGAGCAGTACTTC. It encodes CASSGALFLGTDSYEQYF. Using reference TRBV5-1 and TRBJ2-7 for the parts outside the CDR3, the full variable domain is KAGVTQTPRYLIKTRGQQVTLSCSPISGHRSVSWYQQTPGQGLQFLFEYFSETQRNKGNFPGRFSGRQFSNSRSEMNVSTLELGDSALYLCASSGALFLGTDSYEQYFGPGTRLTVT.

This clonotype is deemed medium-sized. The V gene is TRBV7-2, the J gene TRBJ2-7; 7 nucleotides line up with TRBD2. J gave up 5 bases and V 5 bases, and 12 bases lay outside the gene matches. Germline CDR1 is SGHTA and CDR2 is FQGNSA. CDR3 length: 15 amino acids. CDR3 loop: CASSRQYGEGNEQYF. The CDR3, as DNA: TGTGCCAGCAGCAGACAGTATGGGGAGGGTAACGAGCAGTACTTC.

V is TRBV6-5 and J is TRBJ2-4; D gene uncertain. Germline-derived CDR1 and CDR2 are MNHEY and SVGAGI. This CDR3 region has 16 residues. Trimming took 9 bases from V and 1 from J, leaving 19 bases between them. CDR3 DNA sequence: TGTGCCAGTTACTCTTCTGGGCCCCTTGCCAAAAACATTCAGTACTTC. Protein sequence: CASYSSGPLAKNIQYF.

This clonotype was counted at least ten times. The rearrangement links TRBV12-3 or TRBV12-4 to TRBJ2-1, with a tentative D call TRBD1 (6 bases). This CDR3 is built from 15 residues. V was clipped by 7 bases and J by 6 bases, with 19 bases between them. The CDR3 sequence is CASTLQGGISNEQFF. The CDR3 DNA sequence: TGTGCCAGCACCCTACAGGGTGGAATTTCCAATGAGCAGTTCTTC.

This clonotype has a count of ten or more. V usage is TRBV6-2 or TRBV6-3 and J usage is TRBJ2-1; 9 positions agree with TRBD2. This CDR3 has 15 amino acids. Germline V gives CDR1 MNHEY, CDR2 SVGEGT. With V trimmed by 0 bases and J by 9 bases, 6 bases remained unmatched. Here the CDR3 DNA reads TGTGCCAGCAGTTACTCGGCGCGGGGGGGAGGTGAGCAGTTCTTC. Translating it yields CASSYSARGGGEQFF.

This clonotype has only a few counts. The rearrangement joins TRBV10-1 to TRBJ2-7; 9 nucleotides match TRBD2. The CDR3 sequence is 16 residues long. Per the germline V gene, CDR1 is WNHNN and CDR2 is SYGVQD (reference sequence). V was pared by 3 bases and J by 2 bases, with 8 bases of the junction left unmatched. The CDR3 here is CASSDLSGGRPYEQYF. For the CDR3, the DNA is TGCGCCAGCAGTGACCTTAGCGGGGGTCGACCCTACGAGCAGTACTTC.

In its sample, this clonotype was seen many times. This chain uses TRBV6-5 with TRBJ1-1; perhaps TRBD1 as D (6 bases). Per germline, CDR1 MNHEY and CDR2 SVGAGI. The CDR3 is 12 amino acids. Deletions cut 6 bases from V and 8 bases from J, with 13 bases between. The CDR3 bases are TGTGCCAGCAGATCCGCCGACAGGGAAGCTTTCTTT. Translated: CASRSADREAFF.

This clonotype was detected many times. The CDR3 sequence: CASNKGLAGVTDTQYF. CDR3 DNA: TGTGCCAGCAACAAAGGACTAGCGGGGGTCACAGATACGCAGTATTTT. The rearrangement links TRBV7-2 to TRBJ2-3; 13 nucleotides match TRBD2. The CDR3 is made up of 16 amino acids. V dropped 7 bases and J dropped 2; count of bases not matched to a gene: 6. Germline loops: CDR1 SGHTA, CDR2 FQGNSA.

There are many counts of this clonotype. The CDR3 region is CASSDGLRNEQFF. CDR3 nucleotide sequence: TGCGCCAGCAGTGATGGGCTGCGCAATGAGCAGTTCTTC. This chain connects TRBV10-2 to TRBJ2-1; no clear D gene. Deletions cut 3 bases from V and 6 bases from J, with 9 bases between. The V gene's germline CDR1 is WSHSY and CDR2 SAAADI. The CDR3 is 13 residues long.

This clonotype was seen ten or more times. This chain connects TRBV20-1 to TRBJ1-2; the D is unclear. V lost 3 bases to trimming and J lost 2 bases, with 7 bases between them. The CDR3 runs to 12 residues. Germline V lookup: CDR1 DFQATT, CDR2 SNEGSKA (reference sequence). The CDR3 protein is CSASGRNYGYTF. The CDR3 DNA reads as TGCAGTGCTAGTGGCCGCAACTATGGCTACACCTTC.

This clonotype occurred many times. The chain joins TRBV5-4 to TRBJ2-2; 13 bases match TRBD2. Trimming took 6 bases from V and 6 from J; bases not matched to a gene: 8. Germline lookup yields CDR1 SGHNT and CDR2 YYREEE (reference sequence). CDR3 length: 16 amino acids. The CDR3 bases are TGTGCCAGCACCACGGCAGGGACTAGCGGGGCCGGGGAGCTGTTTTTT. Translated: CASTTAGTSGAGELFF.

By share, this clonotype ranks as medium-sized (0.01 to 0.1%). The rearrangement links TRBV18 to TRBJ1-3; no definite D call. This CDR3 has 15 residues. Deletions cut 3 bases from V and 0 bases from J, with 9 bases between. CDR1 and CDR2 (germline): KGHSH, LQKENI. The CDR3 loop is CASSPSTDSGNTIYF. The CDR3 nucleotides are TGTGCCAGCTCACCGTCAACCGACTCTGGAAACACCATATATTTT.

Sample share makes this clonotype medium-sized. The chain couples TRBV20-1 to TRBJ2-7; TRBD1 is a possible D gene (6 bases). V shed 6 bases and J shed 1 base, with 19 bases lying between them. Germline values: CDR1 DFQATT, CDR2 SNEGSKA (reference sequence). CDR3 length equals 15 residues. Here the CDR3 reads CSAPPDVGASYEQYF. As DNA, the CDR3 is TGCAGTGCCCCCCCCGACGTGGGGGCGTCCTACGAGCAGTACTTC.

This clonotype was seen at least ten times. The V gene is TRBV11-2, the J gene TRBJ2-5, with 8 bases lining up with TRBD2. Germline V gene lookup returns CDR1 SGHAT and CDR2 FQNNGV. V shed 1 base, J shed 5 bases, and the junction held 6 bases outside the gene matches. This CDR3 region has 15 residues. In DNA, the CDR3 is TGTGCCAGCAGCTTAGGTCGGGGGGGCTGGGAGACCCAGTACTTC. Protein sequence: CASSLGRGGWETQYF.

This clonotype is medium-sized by share. This chain uses TRBV7-9 with TRBJ2-6; D perhaps matches TRBD1 (6 bases). CDR1 is SEHNR and CDR2 is FQNEAQ in the germline V gene (reference sequence). There are 15 residues in the CDR3. V was trimmed by 1 base and J by 2 bases, leaving 6 bases between them. The DNA of the CDR3 is TGTGCCAGCAGCTTAGGACAGGCTGGGGCCAACGTCCTGACTTTC. Translation gives CASSLGQAGANVLTF.

At least ten counts were recorded for this clonotype. V usage is TRBV28 and J usage is TRBJ2-3; 9 bases are a match to TRBD2. Germline trimming cut 3 bases from V and 4 bases from J; bases unmatched to any gene: 5. Germline CDR1 reads MDHEN; CDR2 reads SYDVKM. The CDR3 has 15 amino acids. The CDR3 DNA reads TGTGCCAGCAGTTTGAAAATAGCGGGGGCAGATACGCAGTATTTT. Its translation: CASSLKIAGADTQYF.

This clonotype occurred many times. The gene calls are TRBV20-1 and TRBJ2-1; D is tentatively TRBD1 or TRBD2 (5 bases each). Germline CDR1 and CDR2: DFQATT and SNEGSKA (reference sequence). The CDR3 spans 14 residues. With 6 bases removed from V and 0 bases from J, the gap between germline ends came to 12 bases. The CDR3 sequence is CSAGDLSSYNEQFF. CDR3 DNA sequence: TGCAGTGCCGGGGACCTCAGCTCCTACAATGAGCAGTTCTTC.

This clonotype was picked up a small number of times. This rearrangement joins TRBV4-2 to TRBJ1-3; no firm D call. The CDR3 is made up of 15 amino acids. The V end was cut by 4 bases, the J end by 4 bases, with 14 bases between. Germline loops: CDR1 LGHNA, CDR2 YNFKEQ. CDR3 loop: CASSPGRAEGNTIYF. The CDR3 region has the DNA TGTGCCAGCAGCCCCGGTCGAGCAGAGGGAAACACCATATATTTT.

This clonotype is medium-sized within its sample. The gene calls are TRBV7-2 and TRBJ2-2; D is undetermined. Germline V gene data show CDR1 as SGHTA and CDR2 as FQGNSA. This CDR3 comprises 15 residues. Trimming shortened V by 5 bases and J by 0 bases, and 10 bases separated the two germline ends. The CDR3 DNA reads TGTGCCAGCAGCCTTCCTTTTTCGAACACCGGGGAGCTGTTTTTT. This sequence encodes CASSLPFSNTGELFF.

In its sample, this clonotype was seen many times. The gene calls are TRBV5-1 and TRBJ2-3; tentatively, D is TRBD1 (6 bases). Germline V gene sequence: CDR1 SGHRS, CDR2 YFSETQ. The CDR3 spans 13 residues. V lost 7 bases and J lost 2, with 11 bases in between. The CDR3, as DNA: TGCGCCAGCGGCAGGGGCCTCACAGATACGCAGTATTTT. This sequence encodes CASGRGLTDTQYF.

This clonotype was picked up many times. The chain has TRBV3-1 and TRBJ2-5; perhaps TRBD2 as D (6 bases). This CDR3 has 15 amino acids. The V gene lost 5 bases and the J gene lost 5 bases, with 18 bases spanning the gap. CDR1 is LGHDT, CDR2 YNNKEL, per germline (reference sequence). The DNA for the CDR3 is TGTGCCAGCAGCTACCCCCGGGACTCGGGGGAGACCCAGTACTTC. Amino acids: CASSYPRDSGETQYF.

This clonotype showed up many times. V usage is TRBV6-5 and J usage is TRBJ1-1; 7 bases are shared with TRBD1. CDR1 is MNHEY and CDR2 is SVGAGI in the germline V gene. Trimming took 6 bases from V and 1 from J; bases not matched to a gene: 11. The CDR3 has 16 residues. DNA for the CDR3: TGTGCCAGCAGCTCTCCCCCGGGACAGAAGAACACTGAAGCTTTCTTT. Its translation: CASSSPPGQKNTEAFF.

Many counts were recorded for this clonotype. V is TRBV7-9 and J is TRBJ2-1; D may be TRBD1 (5 bases). Trimming pared 2 bases from V and 0 bases from J, leaving 8 bases between. In germline, CDR1 is SEHNR, CDR2 FQNEAQ (reference sequence). This CDR3 has 15 residues. CDR3 coding DNA: TGTGCCAGCAGCTTATTCGACAGCTCCTACAATGAGCAGTTCTTC. Translating gives CASSLFDSSYNEQFF. The complete variable domain, with remaining parts taken from reference TRBV7-9 and TRBJ2-1, reads DTGVSQNPRHKITKRGQNVTFRCDPISEHNRLYWYRQTLGQGPEFLTYFQNEAQLEKSRLLSDRFSAERPKGSFSTLEIQRTEQGDSAMYLCASSLFDSSYNEQFFGPGTRLTVL.